This T cell receptor (beta chain) emerged from a study of blood T cell repertoires in COVID-19. V was trimmed by 4 bases and J by 8 bases, leaving 11 bases between them. The CDR3 is 12 amino acids. Germline CDR1 and CDR2: MNHEY and SMNVEV (reference sequence). The method was immunoSEQ multiplex PCR; TCRdb's version includes in-frame clones alone and lacks a portion of them. The sample has a few hundred thousand clones, roughly 85% seen once; the top ten hold under 4%. The receptor comes from a woman between 18 and 29 years old with acute or convalescent COVID-19. The material sequenced was peripheral blood. The chain joins TRBV27 to TRBJ1-2; unclear D gene. The CDR3, as DNA: TGTGCCAGCAGTTCCTCGGGAGGCGGCTACACCTTC. Protein sequence: CASSSSGGGYTF.